The 26 T cell receptor beta chains given below trace back to one sample, sequenced in a study of OX40 agonist ivuxolimab in advanced cancers. Generated by immunoSEQ multiplex PCR, the TCRdb table keeps only in-frame clones and is missing some. The sample records 65,000 to 90,000 clones, over 75% being singletons. Sequencing was performed on CD4+ or CD8+ T cells sorted from blood, taken in a trial of the OX40 agonist ivuxolimab. The receptors originated from an adult with an advanced solid tumor such as melanoma, head and neck, liver or kidney cancer.

CDR3 bases: TGTGCCAGCAGTGTGGGACAGGGTCTAAGCGAGCAGTACTTC. Translation: CASSVGQGLSEQYF. The chain links TRBV2 to TRBJ2-7; TRBD1 aligns across 9 bases. From germline, CDR1 is SNHLY and CDR2 FYNNEI. The junction had 7 bases not matched to a gene; V was cut back by 4 bases and J by 6 bases. CDR3 length: 14 amino acids.

The V call is TRBV21-1, the J call TRBJ2-7. TRBV21-1 is flagged as a pseudogene. The CDR3 extends over 13 amino acids. The CDR3 sequence is CASSLGLGPEQYF. CDR3 nucleotide sequence: TGTGCCAGCAGCCTTGGTTTGGGACCCGAGCAGTACTTC.

This chain joins TRBV18 and TRBJ1-4, with D perhaps matching TRBD1 (5 bases). The V gene's germline CDR1 is KGHSH and CDR2 LQKENI. Trimming stripped 5 bases from V and 7 bases from J, with 23 bases between. The CDR3 totals 17 residues. The chain's CDR3 is CASSSRQKSNPGEKLFF. The CDR3 DNA follows: TGTGCCAGCTCATCTCGACAGAAATCAAATCCCGGTGAAAAACTGTTTTTT.

The gene calls are TRBV2 and TRBJ2-2, with no clear D. The germline V gene encodes CDR1 SNHLY and CDR2 FYNNEI. Trimming took off 7 bases at V and 3 bases at J, with 15 bases between the two ends. The CDR3 has 15 amino acids. The CDR3 loop is CASTSVRSDTGELFF. The CDR3 coding sequence is TGTGCCAGCACGTCGGTTAGATCTGACACCGGGGAGCTGTTTTTT.

The V call is TRBV27, the J call TRBJ2-3; TRBD1 aligns across 8 bases. With V trimmed by 5 bases and J by 6 bases, 13 bases remained unmatched. This CDR3 has 16 residues. Germline CDR1 reads MNHEY; CDR2 reads SMNVEV (reference sequence). The CDR3 sequence is CASSRIPGGWGDTQYF. In DNA, the CDR3 is TGTGCCAGCAGTAGAATACCAGGGGGCTGGGGGGATACGCAGTATTTT.

DNA of the CDR3: TGCGCCAGCAGCCAAGATAATGCCCGCGGTGAAAAACTGTTTTTT. This codes for CASSQDNARGEKLFF. The chain links TRBV4-3 to TRBJ1-4; D is unresolved. This CDR3 comprises 15 residues. The V end was cut by 0 bases, the J end by 7 bases, with 12 bases between. In germline, CDR1 is LGHNA, CDR2 YSLEER.

The CDR3 spells CASSPRPGNLGYTF. CDR3 DNA: TGTGCCAGCTCACCCCGGCCGGGAAATCTTGGCTACACCTTC. The V and J genes are TRBV18 and TRBJ1-2; D not certain. The CDR3 runs to 14 residues. Germline CDR1 and CDR2: KGHSH and LQKENI. Trimming pared 3 bases from V and 7 bases from J, leaving 15 bases between.

Points on this clone: A junction boundary mismatches the germline segment, possibly from a read error. The V and J genes are TRBV5-4 and TRBJ2-7; weak D call: TRBD2 (6 bases). CDR1 is SGHNT and CDR2 is YYREEE in the germline V gene (reference sequence). CDR3 size: 14 residues. The CDR3 DNA is TGCGCCAGCAGCCAAGAGGCGGGAACCTACGAGCAGTACTTC. Translating gives CASSQEAGTYEQYF.

V usage is TRBV7-2 and J usage is TRBJ2-3, with TRBD2 identical over 16 bases. The germline gives CDR1 SGHTA, CDR2 FQGNSA. The CDR3 has 17 residues. After removal of 6 bases from V and 6 bases from J, the junction contained 9 bases not matched to a gene. The CDR3 loop is CASRSPGLAGGQDTQYF. The CDR3 DNA reads TGTGCCAGCAGATCGCCGGGACTAGCGGGGGGGCAGGATACGCAGTATTTT.

The chain's CDR3 is CASSYNRAWETQYF. Here the CDR3 DNA reads TGCGCCAGCAGCTACAACAGGGCTTGGGAGACCCAGTACTTC. V and J are TRBV5-1 and TRBJ2-5; possibly TRBD1 for D (6 bases). Trimming shortened V by 3 bases and J by 5 bases, and 14 bases separated the two germline ends. The germline V gene encodes CDR1 SGHRS and CDR2 YFSETQ. The CDR3 covers 14 residues.

The chain uses TRBV2 and TRBJ2-5; the D call may be TRBD1 or TRBD2 (7 bases each). Germline V lookup: CDR1 SNHLY, CDR2 FYNNEI. This CDR3 region has 12 residues. V lost 11 bases and J 0 bases, leaving 10 bases between the germline ends. This chain's CDR3 is CASGGDQETQYF. CDR3 coding DNA: TGTGCCTCAGGGGGGGACCAAGAGACCCAGTACTTC. The complete variable domain, with remaining parts taken from reference TRBV2 and TRBJ2-5, reads EPEVTQTPSHQVTQMGQEVILRCVPISNHLYFYWYRQILGQKVEFLVSFYNNEISEKSEIFDDQFSVERPDGSNFTLKIRSTKLEDSAMYFCASGGDQETQYFGPGTRLLVL.

V and J are TRBV7-2 and TRBJ2-1; D is ambiguous. From germline, CDR1 is SGHTA and CDR2 FQGNSA. V dropped 4 bases and J dropped 14 bases, with 12 bases sitting between them. There are 11 residues in the CDR3. CDR3 region: CASSSTLMEFF. The DNA for the CDR3 is TGTGCCAGCAGCTCCACACTTATGGAGTTCTTC. Combining the CDR3 with reference TRBV7-2 and TRBJ2-1 gives the whole variable domain GAGVSQSPSNKVTEKGKDVELRCDPISGHTALYWYRQSLGQGLEFLIYFQGNSAPDKSGLPSDRFSAERTGGSVSTLTIQRTQQEDSAVYLCASSSTLMEFFGPGTRLTVL.

This chain connects TRBV10-1 to TRBJ2-1, with 16 positions matching TRBD2. Losses at the gene ends were 4 bases for V and 4 bases for J; bases not matched to a gene: 13. Germline CDR1 WNHNN, CDR2 SYGVQD (reference sequence). CDR3 length: 20 residues. The CDR3 region has the DNA TGCGCCAGCAGTGGACCGGGACTAGCGGGAGGGCCCGGGTCGTACAATGAGCAGTTCTTC. Its protein product is CASSGPGLAGGPGSYNEQFF.

V is TRBV5-1 and J is TRBJ1-2; no reliable D call. V lost 4 bases to trimming and J lost 0 bases, with 10 bases between them. Looked up from germline, CDR1 is SGHRS and CDR2 is YFSETQ. There are 14 residues in the CDR3. The CDR3 protein is CASSQDGANYGYTF. In DNA, the CDR3 is TGCGCCAGCAGCCAGGACGGAGCTAACTATGGCTACACCTTC.

This clone was observed a handful of times. The J gene is TRBJ1-2, the V gene TRBV28; 7 bases line up with TRBD1. The CDR3 contains 13 residues. Germline CDR1 and CDR2: MDHEN and SYDVKM. V was pared by 6 bases and J by 6 bases, with 7 bases of the junction left unmatched. Here the CDR3 reads CASRPRQGHGYTF. The CDR3 DNA sequence: TGTGCCAGCAGACCACGACAGGGTCATGGCTACACCTTC.

V and J are TRBV19 and TRBJ1-2; 10 bases agree with TRBD1. This CDR3 has 15 amino acids. Germline V gene sequence: CDR1 LNHDA, CDR2 SQIVND (reference sequence). V lost 5 bases, J lost 6 bases, and 9 bases stayed unmatched. The CDR3 bases are TGTGCCAGTAGTCACACACTGACAGGGGGCGATGGCTACACCTTC. This sequence encodes CASSHTLTGGDGYTF.

The chain employs TRBV4-3 and TRBJ2-7, with 7 bases that match TRBD1. CDR3 size: 15 residues. Germline loops: CDR1 LGHNA, CDR2 YSLEER. V shed 1 base, J shed 3 bases, and the junction held 6 bases outside the gene matches. In DNA form, the CDR3 reads TGCGCCAGCAGCCAAGGACAGGGTTATATCTACGAGCAGTACTTC. This encodes CASSQGQGYIYEQYF.

The chain combines TRBV7-3 with TRBJ2-1; a possible D gene is TRBD2 (6 bases). The CDR3 runs to 12 residues. V was cut by 5 bases and J by 13 bases, with 15 bases left in between. Looked up from germline, CDR1 is SGHTA and CDR2 is FQGTGA. The CDR3 DNA is TGTGCCAGCAGCGTAGACGGGACTCGCCAGTTCTTC. Translation gives CASSVDGTRQFF.

The V and J genes are TRBV6-5 and TRBJ1-1; no firm D call. The CDR3 loop spans 13 amino acids. Germline values: CDR1 MNHEY, CDR2 SVGAGI. V lost 0 bases, J lost 5 bases, and 7 bases lay in between. The CDR3 here is CASSYSAYTEAFF. The DNA of the CDR3 is TGTGCCAGCAGTTACTCGGCTTATACTGAAGCTTTCTTT.

The chain links TRBV18 to TRBJ1-1, with 7 bases lining up with TRBD1. The CDR3 has 13 residues. J gave up 1 base and V 6 bases, and 2 bases lay outside the gene matches. In germline, CDR1 is KGHSH, CDR2 LQKENI. The CDR3 loop is CASSRDRNTEAFF. CDR3 DNA sequence: TGTGCCAGCTCCCGGGACAGGAACACTGAAGCTTTCTTT.

The J gene is TRBJ2-2, the V gene TRBV2, with D possibly being TRBD1 (5 bases). This CDR3 has 14 amino acids. The ends were cut back, 4 bases at V and 5 bases at J, with 11 bases in the middle. In germline, CDR1 is SNHLY, CDR2 FYNNEI. This CDR3 is CASSGQTRTGELFF. DNA for the CDR3: TGTGCCAGCAGTGGACAGACCAGGACCGGGGAGCTGTTTTTT.

The J gene is TRBJ2-7, the V gene TRBV7-9; D not certain. This CDR3 is 13 amino acids long. Germline V lookup: CDR1 SEHNR, CDR2 FQNEAQ (reference sequence). The ends were cut back, 4 bases at V and 4 bases at J, with 11 bases in the middle. The CDR3 is CASSSGSPYEQYF. CDR3 in DNA: TGTGCCAGCAGCTCCGGGTCACCTTACGAGCAGTACTTC.

V and J are TRBV2 and TRBJ1-4, with D perhaps matching TRBD1 (5 bases). This CDR3 comprises 13 residues. Germline V CDR1 and CDR2: SNHLY, FYNNEI. Trimming left V 11 bases short and J 5 bases short, with 15 bases between. The CDR3 reads CADSGDGNEKLFF. CDR3 DNA: TGTGCCGACTCGGGGGACGGGAATGAAAAACTGTTTTTT.

This clone was observed a few times. The chain couples TRBV4-1 to TRBJ2-7, with D perhaps TRBD1 (5 bases). The CDR3 has 13 residues. Trimming cost V 4 bases and J 2 bases, with 9 bases left between them. Germline CDR1 and CDR2: MGHRA and YSYEKL. The CDR3 nucleotides read TGCGCCAGCAGCCCGACAGTCGCCTACGAGCAGTACTTC. It is translated as CASSPTVAYEQYF.

The rearrangement links TRBV7-2 to TRBJ2-7; D uncertain. Germline assignment: CDR1 SGHTA and CDR2 FQGNSA. Deletions cut 5 bases from V and 4 bases from J, with 9 bases between. The CDR3 consists of 12 residues. The CDR3 loop is CASSMDHYEQYF. Here the CDR3 DNA reads TGTGCCAGCAGCATGGACCATTACGAGCAGTACTTC.

This chain connects TRBV5-4 to TRBJ2-3; 7 bases match TRBD1. After removal of 0 bases from V and 3 bases from J, the junction contained 7 bases not matched to a gene. This CDR3 is built from 16 residues. The germline V gene encodes CDR1 SGHNT and CDR2 YYREEE (reference sequence). CDR3 loop: CASSLGRQGSTDTQYF. The CDR3 DNA reads TGTGCCAGCAGCTTGGGCCGACAGGGCTCGACAGATACGCAGTATTTT.